This paragraph reports one T cell receptor beta chain. Its antigen is as yet unknown. These data originate in a study of cytomegalovirus exposure and HLA in healthy donors. Overall study context: About 85 million unique TCRs from HLA-typed donors were held in an early release of data.

Study results and limitations: The study found most TCR sequences rare, yet found some public TCRs in many donors.

The PCR had 60 Vbeta and 13 Jbeta primers. Only in-frame clones appear in the TCRdb table, and some are missing; sequencing was by immunoSEQ multiplex PCR. The top ten hold 0.25% to 0.3% of the sample, which has about 190,000 clones, less than 90% seen once. The sequencing input was PBMCs. This TCR derives from a boy younger than 18 in good health and CMV-seronegative.

For the CDR3, the DNA is TGTGCCAGTACCATCGGTCCATATGAAGCTTTCTTT. Translation gives CASTIGPYEAFF. The gene calls are TRBV19 and TRBJ1-1; the D is unclear. From germline, CDR1 is LNHDA and CDR2 SQIVND (reference sequence). The CDR3 loop spans 12 amino acids. Trimming removed 7 bases at V and 7 bases at J, with 13 bases between.